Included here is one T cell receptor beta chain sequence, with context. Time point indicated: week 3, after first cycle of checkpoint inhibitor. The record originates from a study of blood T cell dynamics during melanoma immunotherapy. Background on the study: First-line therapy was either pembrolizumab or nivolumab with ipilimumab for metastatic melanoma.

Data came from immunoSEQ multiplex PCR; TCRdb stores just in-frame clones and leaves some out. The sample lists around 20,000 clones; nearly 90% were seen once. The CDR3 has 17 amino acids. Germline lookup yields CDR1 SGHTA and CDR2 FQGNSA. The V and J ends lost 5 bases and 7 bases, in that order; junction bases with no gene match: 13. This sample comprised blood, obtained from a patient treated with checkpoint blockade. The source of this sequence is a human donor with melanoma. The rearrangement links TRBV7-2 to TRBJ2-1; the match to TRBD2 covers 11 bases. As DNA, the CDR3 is TGTGCCAGCAGCCCGCAATTAGCGGGAGGGGTCGGAAATGAGCAGTTCTTC. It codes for CASSPQLAGGVGNEQFF.